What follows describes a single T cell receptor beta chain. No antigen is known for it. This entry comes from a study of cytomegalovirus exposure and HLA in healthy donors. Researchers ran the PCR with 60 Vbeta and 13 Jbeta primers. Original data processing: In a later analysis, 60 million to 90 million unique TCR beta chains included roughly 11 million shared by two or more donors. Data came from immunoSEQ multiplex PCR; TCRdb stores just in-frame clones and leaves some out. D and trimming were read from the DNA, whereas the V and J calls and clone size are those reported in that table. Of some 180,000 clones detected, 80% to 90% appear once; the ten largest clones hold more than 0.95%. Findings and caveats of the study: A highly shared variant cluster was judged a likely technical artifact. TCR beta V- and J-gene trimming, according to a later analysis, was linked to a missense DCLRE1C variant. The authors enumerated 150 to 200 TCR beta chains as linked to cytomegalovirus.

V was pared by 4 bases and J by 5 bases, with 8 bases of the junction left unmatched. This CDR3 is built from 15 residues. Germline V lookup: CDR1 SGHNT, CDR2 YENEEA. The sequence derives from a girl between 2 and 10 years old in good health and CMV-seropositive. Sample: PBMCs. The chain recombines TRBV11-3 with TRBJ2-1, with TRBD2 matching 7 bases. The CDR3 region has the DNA TGTGCCAGCAGCTCCTTAGCGGGTATAAACAATGAGCAGTTCTTC. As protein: CASSSLAGINNEQFF.